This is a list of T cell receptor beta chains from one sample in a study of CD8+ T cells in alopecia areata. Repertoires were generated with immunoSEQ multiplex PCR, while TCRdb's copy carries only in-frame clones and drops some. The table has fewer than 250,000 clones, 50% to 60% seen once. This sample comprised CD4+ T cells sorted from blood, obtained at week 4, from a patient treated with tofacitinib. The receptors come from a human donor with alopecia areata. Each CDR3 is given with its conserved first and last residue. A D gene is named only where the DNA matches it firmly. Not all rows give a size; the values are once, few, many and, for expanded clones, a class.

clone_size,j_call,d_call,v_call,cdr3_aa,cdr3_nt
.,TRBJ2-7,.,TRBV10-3,CAIRADTGYEQYF,TGTGCCATCAGAGCGGACACGGGCTACGAGCAGTACTTC
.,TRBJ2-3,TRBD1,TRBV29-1,CSGDRGGTDTQYF,TGCAGCGGGGACAGGGGTGGTACAGATACGCAGTATTTT
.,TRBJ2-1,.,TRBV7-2,CASSPSSSYNEQFF,TGTGCCAGCAGCCCTTCGAGCTCCTACAATGAGCAGTTCTTC
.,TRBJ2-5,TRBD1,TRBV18,CASSPDRNQETQYF,TGTGCCAGCTCACCGGACAGGAACCAAGAGACCCAGTACTTC
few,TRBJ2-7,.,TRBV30,CAWRGNVYEQYF,TGTGCCTGGAGGGGAAACGTTTACGAGCAGTACTTC
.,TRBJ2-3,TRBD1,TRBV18,CASSPRRDRRSDTQYF,TGTGCCAGCTCACCACGAAGGGACAGGAGATCAGATACGCAGTATTTT
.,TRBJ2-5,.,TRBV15,CATSREGPGAETQYF,TGTGCCACCAGCAGAGAAGGACCAGGGGCTGAGACCCAGTACTTC
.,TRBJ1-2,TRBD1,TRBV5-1,CASSGKTGTLSRGYTF,TGCGCCAGCAGCGGAAAGACAGGGACATTATCGAGGGGCTACACCTTC
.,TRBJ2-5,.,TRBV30,CAWSPGRETQYF,TGTGCCTGGAGTCCCGGCCGGGAGACCCAGTACTTC
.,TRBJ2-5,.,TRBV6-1,CASSPRQETQYF,TGTGCCAGCAGCCCCCGCCAAGAGACCCAGTACTTC
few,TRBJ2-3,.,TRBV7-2,CASSLVGALSDTQYF,TGTGCCAGCAGCTTAGTAGGAGCTTTATCAGATACGCAGTATTTT
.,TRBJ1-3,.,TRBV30,CAWTPGNTIYF,TGTGCCTGGACCCCGGGAAACACCATATATTTT
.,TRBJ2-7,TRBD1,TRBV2,CASSGTGGIFREQYF,TGTGCCAGCAGTGGAACAGGGGGCATATTTCGCGAGCAGTACTTC
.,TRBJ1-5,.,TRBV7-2,CASSLGGASNQPQHF,TGTGCCAGCAGCTTGGGAGGGGCGAGCAATCAGCCCCAGCATTTT
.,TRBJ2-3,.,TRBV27,CASTLPGRSSTDTQYF,TGTGCCAGCACCCTACCCGGGCGGAGTAGCACAGATACGCAGTATTTT
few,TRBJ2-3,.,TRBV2,CASSELRGSFHTQYF,TGTGCCAGCAGTGAACTCCGAGGCTCGTTCCATACGCAGTATTTT
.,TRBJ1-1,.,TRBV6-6,CASSYRDTEAFF,TGTGCCAGCAGTTACCGGGACACTGAAGCTTTCTTT
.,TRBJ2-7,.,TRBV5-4,CASSLLGSYEQYF,TGTGCCAGCAGCTTGTTGGGCTCCTACGAGCAGTACTTC
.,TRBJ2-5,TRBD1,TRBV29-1,CSVEGWTGKETQYF,TGCAGCGTTGAAGGCTGGACAGGGAAGGAGACCCAGTACTTC
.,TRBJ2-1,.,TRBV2,CASSATLQFF,TGTGCCAGCAGCGCGACCCTGCAGTTCTTC
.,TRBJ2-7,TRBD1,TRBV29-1,CSVATGGRDEQYF,TGCAGCGTGGCCACAGGGGGCCGGGACGAGCAGTACTTC
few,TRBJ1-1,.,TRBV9,CASSVVQNTEAFF,TGTGCCAGCAGCGTAGTGCAGAACACTGAAGCTTTCTTT
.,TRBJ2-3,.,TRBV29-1,CSVDITDTQYF,TGCAGCGTCGATATAACAGATACGCAGTATTTT
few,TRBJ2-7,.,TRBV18,CASSPGSYEQYF,TGTGCCAGCTCACCGGGCTCCTACGAGCAGTACTTC
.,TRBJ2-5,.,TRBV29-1,CSVAGRSWGETQYF,TGCAGCGTTGCCGGCAGGTCCTGGGGAGAGACCCAGTACTTC
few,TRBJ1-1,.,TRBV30,CAWTPGLGMNTEAFF,TGTGCCTGGACCCCGGGACTGGGCATGAACACTGAAGCTTTCTTT
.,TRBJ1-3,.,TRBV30,CAWRVASGNTIYF,TGTGCCTGGAGAGTTGCCTCTGGAAACACCATATATTTT
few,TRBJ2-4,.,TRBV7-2,CASSLTVLLAKNIQYF,TGTGCCAGCAGCTTAACGGTACTACTAGCCAAAAACATTCAGTACTTC
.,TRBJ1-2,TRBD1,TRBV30,CAWSFTTGGNYGYTF,TGTGCCTGGAGTTTTACGACAGGGGGAAACTATGGCTACACCTTC
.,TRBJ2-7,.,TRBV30,CAWSRDATYEQYF,TGTGCCTGGAGCCGGGACGCTACCTACGAGCAGTACTTC
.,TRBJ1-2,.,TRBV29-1,CSVGDTGNYGYTF,TGCAGCGTTGGGGATACAGGGAACTATGGCTACACCTTC
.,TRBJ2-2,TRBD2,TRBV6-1,CASSEPGLGTGELFF,TGTGCCAGCAGCGAGCCGGGACTAGGGACCGGGGAGCTGTTTTTT
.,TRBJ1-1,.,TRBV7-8,CASSTTLGAGTEAFF,TGTGCCAGCAGCACCACCTTAGGGGCAGGCACTGAAGCTTTCTTT